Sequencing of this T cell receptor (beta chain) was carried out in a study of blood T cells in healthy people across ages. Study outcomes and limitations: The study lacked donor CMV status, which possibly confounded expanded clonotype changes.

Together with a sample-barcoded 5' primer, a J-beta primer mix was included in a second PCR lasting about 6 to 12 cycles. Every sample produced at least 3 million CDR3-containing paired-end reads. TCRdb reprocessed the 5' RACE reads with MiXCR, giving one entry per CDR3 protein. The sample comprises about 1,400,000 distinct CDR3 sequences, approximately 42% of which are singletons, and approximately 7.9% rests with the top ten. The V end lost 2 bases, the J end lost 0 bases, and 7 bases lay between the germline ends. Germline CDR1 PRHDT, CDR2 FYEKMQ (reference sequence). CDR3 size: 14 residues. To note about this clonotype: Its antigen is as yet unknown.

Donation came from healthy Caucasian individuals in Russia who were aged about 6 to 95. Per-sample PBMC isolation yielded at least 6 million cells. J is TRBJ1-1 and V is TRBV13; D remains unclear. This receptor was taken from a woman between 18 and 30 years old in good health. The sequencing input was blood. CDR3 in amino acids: CASSLRALNTEAFF. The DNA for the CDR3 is TGTGCCAGCAGCTTACGAGCTCTGAACACTGAAGCTTTCTTT.